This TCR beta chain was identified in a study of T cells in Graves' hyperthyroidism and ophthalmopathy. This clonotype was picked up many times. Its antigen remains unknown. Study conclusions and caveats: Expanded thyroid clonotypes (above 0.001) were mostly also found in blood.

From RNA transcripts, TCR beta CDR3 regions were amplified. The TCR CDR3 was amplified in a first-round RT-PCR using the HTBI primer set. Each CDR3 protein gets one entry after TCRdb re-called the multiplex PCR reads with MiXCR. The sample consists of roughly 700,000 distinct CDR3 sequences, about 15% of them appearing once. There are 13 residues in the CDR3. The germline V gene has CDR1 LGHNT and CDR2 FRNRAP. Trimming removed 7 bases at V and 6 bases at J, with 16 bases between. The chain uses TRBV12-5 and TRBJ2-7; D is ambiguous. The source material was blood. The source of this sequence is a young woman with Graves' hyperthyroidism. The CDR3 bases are TGTGCTAGTGCCGATCCCTATTACGGCGAGCAGTACTTC. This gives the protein CASADPYYGEQYF.